These T cell receptor beta chains were read from a single sample in a study of T cell responses to AZD1222 COVID-19 vaccine. The assay was immunoSEQ multiplex PCR, and TCRdb's table has in-frame clones only and misses some. The data contain roughly 190,000 clones, 85% to 95% of them seen just once; the ten biggest clones take up around 4.3%. This specimen was peripheral blood, taken on day 0 of AZD1222 vaccination. Every receptor here comes from an adult in good health. Both conserved end residues are part of each CDR3. Rows give clone size only sometimes, using once, few, many, or a class for an expanded clone.

TRBV5-1	.	CASSPDRAWGSPLHF
TRBV18	.	CASSPRGVGTEAFF
TRBV29-1	.	CSVEEAGANVLTF
TRBV28	.	CASSLGYRRTNGYTF
TRBV9	.	CASSAREPGYEQFF
TRBV28	.	CASSLRLIGNNEQFF
TRBV28	few	CASSLLEGNQPQHF
TRBV20-1	.	CSASEGFNEKLFF
TRBV9	.	CASSAGQGYRGNTIYF
TRBV30	.	CAWRRTRNTEAFF
TRBV25-1	few	CASSDGHAVSYNSPLHF
TRBV21-1	once	CASSKALAGAYEQYF
TRBV7-8	.	CASSLVSAAGGYGYTF
TRBV6-1	.	CASSEALRFHSYEQYF
TRBV27	.	CASSLRLFETQYF
TRBV27	.	CASRLTAGNEQFF
TRBV6-1	.	CASSEFTGTEAFF
TRBV6-4	.	CASSDWASGAYNEQFF
TRBV2	.	CASEGLAGGPYRQRTYEQYF
TRBV27	.	CASKVRGAVQETQYF
TRBV23-1	few	CVAYNEQFF
TRBV7-9	.	CASSLTGIFEQFF
TRBV5-1	once	CASSLGGFEGYTF
TRBV12-1	.	CASSSPGHEAFF
TRBV5-1	.	CASSLNYEQYF
TRBV7-9	.	CASSLTSGANEQFF
TRBV19	.	CASHESRGHTEAFF